This TCR beta chain was recorded in a study of follicular helper T cells after annual influenza vaccination. Whole-study context: Blood was drawn on days 0, 7 and 28 after vaccination. Study results and limitations: Productive TCRB sequences came from only roughly 8.5-23% of cells.

CDR1 is SGHKS, CDR2 YYEKEE, per germline (reference sequence). J lost 10 bases, V lost 3 bases, and 4 bases had no gene match. The CDR3 runs 13 residues. In regard to this clone: Antigen: not known.

Repertoires were generated with immunoSEQ multiplex PCR, while TCRdb's copy carries only in-frame clones and drops some. The sample lists about 12,000 clones; 70% to 80% were seen once. Sample time point: 2015-2016 season, pre-vaccination. This sequence originates from an adult who received the influenza vaccine. The J gene is TRBJ1-6, the V gene TRBV5-5; 7 bases align to TRBD1. The starting material was CXCR5+ CD38- circulating T follicular helper cells from blood, obtained on the day of influenza vaccination. Indicated subset: circulating Tfh, non-naive CD4+CXCR5+PD-1+ (ICOS+CD38+ or ICOS-CD38-). The CDR3 DNA sequence: TGTGCCAGCAGCTCCGACAGGGAGTCACCCCTCCACTTT. Amino acids: CASSSDRESPLHF.